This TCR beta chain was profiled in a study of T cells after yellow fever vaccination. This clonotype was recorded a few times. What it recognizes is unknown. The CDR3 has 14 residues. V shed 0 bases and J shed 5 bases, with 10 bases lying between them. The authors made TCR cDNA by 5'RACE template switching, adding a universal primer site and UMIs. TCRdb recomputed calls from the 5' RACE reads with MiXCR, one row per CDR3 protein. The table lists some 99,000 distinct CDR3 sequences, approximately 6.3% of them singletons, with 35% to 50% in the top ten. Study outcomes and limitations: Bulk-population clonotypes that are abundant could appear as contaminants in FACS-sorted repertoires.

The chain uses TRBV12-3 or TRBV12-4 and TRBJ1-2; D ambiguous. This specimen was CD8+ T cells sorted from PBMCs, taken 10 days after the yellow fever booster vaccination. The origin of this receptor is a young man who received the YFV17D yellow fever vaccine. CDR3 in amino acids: CASSLAAEGYGYTF. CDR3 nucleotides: TGTGCCAGCAGTTTAGCGGCGGAAGGGTATGGCTACACCTTC.